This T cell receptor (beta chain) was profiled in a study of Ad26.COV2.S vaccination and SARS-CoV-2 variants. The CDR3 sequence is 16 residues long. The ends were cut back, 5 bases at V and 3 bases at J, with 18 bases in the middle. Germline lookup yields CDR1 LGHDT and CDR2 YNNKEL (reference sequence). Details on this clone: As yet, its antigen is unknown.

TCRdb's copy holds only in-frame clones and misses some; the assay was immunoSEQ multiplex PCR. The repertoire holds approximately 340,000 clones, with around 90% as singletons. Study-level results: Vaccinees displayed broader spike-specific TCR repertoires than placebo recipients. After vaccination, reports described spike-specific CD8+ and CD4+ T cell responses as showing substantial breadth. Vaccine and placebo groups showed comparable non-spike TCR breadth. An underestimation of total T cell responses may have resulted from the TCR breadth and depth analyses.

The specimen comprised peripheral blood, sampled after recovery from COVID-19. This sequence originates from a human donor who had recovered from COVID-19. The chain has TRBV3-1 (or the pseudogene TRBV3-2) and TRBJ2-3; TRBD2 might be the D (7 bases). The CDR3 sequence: CASSGPRGGWTDTQYF. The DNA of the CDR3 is TGTGCCAGCAGCGGACCGAGGGGGGGCTGGACAGATACGCAGTATTTT.